The clone carrying this T cell receptor beta chain was recorded a few times. Its target is not known. This entry belongs to a study of T cells in Graves' hyperthyroidism and ophthalmopathy. Overall study results and limits: Most clonotypes that expanded in the thyroid above 0.001 also showed up in blood.

With duration under 3 months, ophthalmopathy was active: Clinical Activity Score at least 3, NOSPECS at least 4. Lactation, pregnancy, other autoimmune disease or uncontrolled infection excluded patients. The source of the PBMCs was 10 ml of fresh peripheral blood. There were TCR beta CDR3 regions amplified from RNA transcripts. With the HTBI primer set, the TCR CDR3 went through a first round of RT-PCR. TCRdb re-called the multiplex PCR reads with MiXCR, one entry per CDR3 protein. The sample has 490,000 or so distinct CDR3 sequences, 20% seen once. Sequencing used blood. The source is a man aged 40-50 years with Graves' ophthalmopathy.

CDR3 nucleotides: TGTGCCAGCAGCTTAGCAACAGGGGGCCTATATGAAAAACTGTTTTTT. Translating it yields CASSLATGGLYEKLFF. V usage is TRBV11-2 and J usage is TRBJ1-4; 9 bases fit TRBD1. Germline V gene lookup returns CDR1 SGHAT and CDR2 FQNNGV. The CDR3 covers 16 residues. V lost 1 base, J lost 6 bases, and 6 bases stayed unmatched.